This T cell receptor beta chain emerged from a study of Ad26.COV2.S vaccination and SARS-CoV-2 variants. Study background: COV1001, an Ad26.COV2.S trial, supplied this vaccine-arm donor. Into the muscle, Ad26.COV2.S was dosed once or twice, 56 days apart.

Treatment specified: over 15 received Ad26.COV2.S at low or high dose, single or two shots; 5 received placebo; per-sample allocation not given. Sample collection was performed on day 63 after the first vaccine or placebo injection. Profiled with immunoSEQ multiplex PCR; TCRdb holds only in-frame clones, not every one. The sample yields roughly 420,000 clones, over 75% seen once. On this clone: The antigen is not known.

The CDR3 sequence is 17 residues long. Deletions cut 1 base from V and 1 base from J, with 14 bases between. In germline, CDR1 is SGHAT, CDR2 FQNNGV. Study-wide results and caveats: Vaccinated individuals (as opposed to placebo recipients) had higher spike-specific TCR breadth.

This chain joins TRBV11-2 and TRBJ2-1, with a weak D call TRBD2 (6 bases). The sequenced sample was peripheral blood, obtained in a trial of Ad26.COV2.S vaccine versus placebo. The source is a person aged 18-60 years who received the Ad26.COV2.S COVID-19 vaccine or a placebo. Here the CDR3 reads CASSLVRDARSYNEQFF. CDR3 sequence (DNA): TGTGCCAGCAGCTTAGTGCGGGACGCCCGTTCCTACAATGAGCAGTTCTTC.